The next 9 T cell receptor beta chains were all read from a single sample in a study of T cell responses to AZD1222 COVID-19 vaccine. Assay: immunoSEQ multiplex PCR; the TCRdb copy retains only in-frame clones and omits some. The sample records around 150,000 clones, 91% being singletons. The material sequenced was peripheral blood, taken 28 days after the second dose of the MenACWY control vaccine. These receptors all stem from an adult who received the MenACWY meningococcal vaccine as a control.

This clone showed up just a few times. J is TRBJ2-1 and V is TRBV6-5, with TRBD2 identical over 8 bases. The CDR3 runs to 15 residues. The trim removed 6 bases at V and 9 bases at J, leaving 13 bases unmatched. CDR1 and CDR2 (germline): MNHEY, SVGAGI. This CDR3 reads CASRVLAAPAGEQFF. The CDR3 nucleotides read TGTGCCAGCAGAGTACTAGCGGCCCCTGCGGGTGAGCAGTTCTTC.

The chain couples TRBV15 to TRBJ2-1; perhaps TRBD1 as D (6 bases). Germline assignment: CDR1 LNHNV and CDR2 YYDKDF (reference sequence). Trimming pared 2 bases from V and 0 bases from J, leaving 11 bases between. This CDR3 region has 16 residues. In DNA, the CDR3 is TGTGCCACCAGCAGAAATACAGGGAGCTCCTACAATGAGCAGTTCTTC. It encodes CATSRNTGSSYNEQFF.

This chain uses TRBV18 with TRBJ1-1; D gene unclear. The CDR3 has 15 residues. Germline loops: CDR1 KGHSH, CDR2 LQKENI. The germline V and J ends were trimmed by 3 bases and 3 bases, with 14 bases remaining between them. This CDR3 reads CASSPGTLRDTEAFF. The CDR3 coding sequence is TGTGCCAGCTCACCCGGAACCCTTCGGGACACTGAAGCTTTCTTT. The full variable domain, with the rest looked up from reference TRBV18 and TRBJ1-1, is NAGVMQNPRHLVRRRGQEARLRCSPMKGHSHVYWYRQLPEEGLKFMVYLQKENIIDESGMPKERFSAEFPKEGPSILRIQQVVRGDSAAYFCASSPGTLRDTEAFFGQGTRLTVV.

The rearrangement uses TRBV15 and TRBJ2-7; D uncertain. Germline-derived CDR1 and CDR2 are LNHNV and YYDKDF (reference sequence). The CDR3 runs 16 residues. Trimming pared 1 base from V and 4 bases from J, leaving 17 bases between. The CDR3 here is CATSRGTLRQKYEQYF. CDR3 in DNA: TGTGCCACCAGCAGAGGGACCCTGCGACAAAAATACGAGCAGTACTTC.

The chain uses TRBV28 and TRBJ2-3, with TRBD2 identical over 9 bases. CDR3 length: 15 residues. Germline values: CDR1 MDHEN, CDR2 SYDVKM. Unmatched junction bases numbered 5, after V lost 2 bases and J lost 5 bases. The CDR3 protein is CASSLGRREGDTQYF. In nucleotides, the CDR3 is TGTGCCAGCAGTTTAGGTCGGCGGGAGGGAGATACGCAGTATTTT.

The J gene is TRBJ1-1, the V gene TRBV28; D perhaps matches TRBD1 (5 bases). The germline CDR1 and CDR2 sequences are MDHEN and SYDVKM. The CDR3 spans 14 residues. Trimming took off 10 bases at V and 0 bases at J, with 15 bases between the two ends. The CDR3, as DNA: TGTGCCACCCGGGTGACAGTCGTGAACACTGAAGCTTTCTTT. Amino acid sequence: CATRVTVVNTEAFF.

This clone has just a few counts. This chain uses TRBV2 with TRBJ1-4; D unresolved. CDR1 is SNHLY, CDR2 FYNNEI, per germline. V dropped 3 bases and J dropped 8 bases, with 19 bases sitting between them. CDR3 size: 16 residues. The CDR3 sequence is CASSDNPPGFGEKLFF. The CDR3 nucleotides read TGTGCCAGCAGTGATAATCCACCGGGGTTTGGAGAAAAACTGTTTTTT.

This chain connects TRBV7-2 to TRBJ2-1; D is perhaps TRBD1 or TRBD2 (5 bases each). This CDR3 spans 14 amino acids. Germline V gene lookup returns CDR1 SGHTA and CDR2 FQGNSA. Deletions cut 4 bases from V and 5 bases from J, with 12 bases between. This CDR3 is CASSYLGTNNEQFF. In DNA form, the CDR3 reads TGTGCCAGCAGCTATCTAGGGACCAACAATGAGCAGTTCTTC.

There are a few counts of this clone. The rearrangement joins TRBV5-1 to TRBJ1-1, with 7 bases fitting TRBD1. The CDR3 is 12 amino acids. J was trimmed by 6 bases and V by 3 bases; bases with no gene match: 2. CDR1 and CDR2 (germline): SGHRS, YFSETQ. CDR3 bases: TGCGCCAGCAGCTGGCAGGGGGCTGAAGCTTTCTTT. Protein product: CASSWQGAEAFF.